The TCR beta chain described here comes from a study of blood T cell repertoires in COVID-19. About the study: Nucleic acid was either cDNA or gDNA, and it came from T cells, B-cell-depleted T cells, or PBMCs.

Cohorts were based on clinical histories the participants reported. Cohort 3 donors counted as recovered after two negative PCRs, clearance, or resolved symptoms. There are 16 residues in the CDR3. In germline, CDR1 is SGHNT, CDR2 YYREEE (reference sequence). The V and J ends lost 4 bases and 5 bases, in that order; junction bases with no gene match: 9. Per the original data handling: Estimated nucleated cell counts came from reference gene primer amplification. Repertoires were generated with immunoSEQ multiplex PCR, while TCRdb's copy carries only in-frame clones and drops some. D and trimming come from the DNA, and the V and J calls and clone size come from that table. The sample records 250,000 or so clones, about 80% being singletons.

Sequencing input: PBMCs or T cells enriched from blood (not recorded which). The J gene is TRBJ2-3, the V gene TRBV5-4, with 11 nucleotides matching TRBD2. The TCR was taken from a man aged 45-60 years who had recovered from COVID-19. The CDR3 region has the DNA TGTGCCAGCAGCGATTTAGCGGGAGGGAGTAGAGATACGCAGTATTTT. This gives the protein CASSDLAGGSRDTQYF.